These 14 T cell receptor beta chains came from one sample sequenced in a study of cytotoxic CD8 clonotypes in ibrutinib-treated CLL. Clones were read by immunoSEQ multiplex PCR, and TCRdb kept only the in-frame ones, dropping some. The table lists tens of thousands of clones, roughly 70% of them singletons. The material sequenced was PBMCs, taken after 24 months of ibrutinib treatment. These TCRs come from a human donor with chronic lymphocytic leukemia.

The chain joins TRBV13 to TRBJ2-5; the D gene is possibly TRBD1 (5 bases). The CDR3 is 17 amino acids. Trimming pared 5 bases from V and 4 bases from J, leaving 23 bases between. The germline V gene has CDR1 PRHDT and CDR2 FYEKMQ (reference sequence). CDR3 amino acids: CASSRRTQGTGGETQYF. CDR3 nucleotide sequence: TGTGCCAGCAGCCGCCGAACCCAGGGCACAGGCGGAGAGACCCAGTACTTC.

This clone turned up a few times. The chain carries TRBV7-9 and TRBJ1-2; 8 nucleotides agree with TRBD1. Germline CDR1 and CDR2: SEHNR and FQNEAQ (reference sequence). The ends lost 2 bases at V and 3 bases at J; junction bases unmatched: 2. This CDR3 has 14 amino acids. CDR3 residues: CASSLQGADYGYTF. CDR3 coding DNA: TGTGCCAGCAGCTTACAGGGGGCCGACTATGGCTACACCTTC.

This clone was counted a few times. The J gene is TRBJ2-2, the V gene TRBV2; 8 nucleotides line up with TRBD1. This CDR3 comprises 14 residues. The germline CDR1 and CDR2 sequences are SNHLY and FYNNEI. J lost 1 base, V lost 6 bases, and 1 base had no gene match. The CDR3 DNA reads as TGTGCCAGCAGCGGACAGGGGAACACCGGGGAGCTGTTTTTT. Translating it yields CASSGQGNTGELFF.

The chain has TRBV7-9 and TRBJ1-1; D not certain. V dropped 0 bases and J dropped 1 base, with 9 bases sitting between them. This CDR3 region has 15 residues. CDR1 and CDR2 (germline): SEHNR, FQNEAQ (reference sequence). This CDR3 is CASSLARGGNTEAFF. The CDR3 nucleotides read TGTGCCAGCAGCTTAGCCCGAGGCGGGAACACTGAAGCTTTCTTT.

The rearrangement links TRBV13 to TRBJ1-2, with D possibly matching TRBD1 (6 bases). The V end lost 5 bases, the J end lost 12 bases, and 22 bases lay between the germline ends. The CDR3 has 14 amino acids. Germline CDR1 is PRHDT and CDR2 is FYEKMQ (reference sequence). Here the CDR3 DNA reads TGTGCCAGCAGCCGCAGTTCGTTGGGAGGACAGCACACCTTC. The encoded protein is CASSRSSLGGQHTF.

V gene TRBV7-9 combines with J gene TRBJ2-5; unclear D gene. The CDR3 runs to 13 residues. Per the germline V gene, CDR1 is SEHNR and CDR2 is FQNEAQ (reference sequence). V lost 3 bases and J lost 1, with 6 bases in between. CDR3 DNA: TGTGCCAGCAGCTTTAAGGTCCAAGAGACCCAGTACTTC. This translates into CASSFKVQETQYF.

V gene TRBV7-9 combines with J gene TRBJ1-1, with D uncertain. The CDR3 extends over 13 amino acids. Looked up from germline, CDR1 is SEHNR and CDR2 is FQNEAQ (reference sequence). V gave up 2 bases and J gave up 2 bases, with 6 bases separating them. CDR3 sequence: CASSLLGNTEAFF. The DNA of the CDR3 is TGTGCCAGCAGCTTATTGGGCAACACTGAAGCTTTCTTT.

The chain has TRBV4-1 and TRBJ1-5; 9 bases agree with TRBD1. The CDR3 is 15 amino acids. CDR1 and CDR2 from the germline V gene are MGHRA and YSYEKL. V was clipped by 4 bases and J by 7 bases; unmatched bases: 8. This CDR3 is CASSLSGTGTQPQHF. DNA for the CDR3: TGCGCCAGCAGCCTAAGCGGGACAGGGACCCAGCCCCAGCATTTT.

This clone was counted between two and nine times. V is TRBV7-9 and J is TRBJ2-3; perhaps D is TRBD1 or TRBD2 (5 bases each). This CDR3 spans 16 amino acids. V was cut by 6 bases and J by 1 base, with 17 bases left in between. The germline V gene encodes CDR1 SEHNR and CDR2 FQNEAQ (reference sequence). The CDR3 region is CASRGPGPLGTDTQYF. Here the CDR3 DNA reads TGTGCCAGCAGGGGCCCGGGACCATTAGGCACAGATACGCAGTATTTT.

The chain employs TRBV29-1 and TRBJ2-3, with D maybe TRBD1 (5 bases). Trimming left V 6 bases short and J 3 bases short, with 13 bases between. Germline V lookup: CDR1 SQVTM, CDR2 ANQGSEA. The CDR3 sequence is 13 residues long. The CDR3 DNA sequence: TGCAGCGTACAGGTTGGTGGGACAGATACGCAGTATTTT. As protein: CSVQVGGTDTQYF.

In DNA form, the CDR3 reads TGTGCCAGCAGCTTGTTCTCGGTCGGAGCTGGGGCCAACGTCCTGACTTTC. Amino acid sequence: CASSLFSVGAGANVLTF. The J gene is TRBJ2-6, the V gene TRBV5-6; D ambiguous. V dropped 1 base and J dropped 2 bases, with 13 bases sitting between them. The CDR3 is 17 amino acids. Looked up from germline, CDR1 is SGHDT and CDR2 is YYEEEE.

The table lists this clone with a few counts. The chain couples TRBV29-1 to TRBJ1-1; D gene ambiguous. CDR3 length: 10 amino acids. Trimming removed 7 bases from V and 4 bases from J, with 7 bases in between. Germline V gene sequence: CDR1 SQVTM, CDR2 ANQGSEA. CDR3 sequence (DNA): TGCAGCGGGAGGACCACTGAAGCTTTCTTT. Protein product: CSGRTTEAFF.

The chain carries TRBV11-2 and TRBJ2-7; TRBD2 matches 7 bases. Germline CDR1 SGHAT, CDR2 FQNNGV. The CDR3 contains 14 residues. Trimming at V came to 5 bases and at J to 5 bases, leaving 9 bases not matched to a gene. DNA of the CDR3: TGTGCCAGCAGCCCAATGGGGGGGGACCACGAGCAGTACTTC. Translation: CASSPMGGDHEQYF.

J is TRBJ2-1 and V is TRBV14; unclear D gene. Trimming left V 0 bases short and J 4 bases short, with 7 bases between. The CDR3 extends over 14 amino acids. Germline V gene sequence: CDR1 SGHDN, CDR2 FVKESK. This chain's CDR3 is CASSQETRYNEQFF. CDR3 DNA: TGTGCCAGCAGCCAAGAGACCCGATACAATGAGCAGTTCTTC. The entire variable domain, with the rest obtained from reference TRBV14 and TRBJ2-1, is as follows: EAGVTQFPSHSVIEKGQTVTLRCDPISGHDNLYWYRRVMGKEIKFLLHFVKESKQDESGMPNNRFLAERTGGTYSTLKVQPAELEDSGVYFCASSQETRYNEQFFGPGTRLTVL.